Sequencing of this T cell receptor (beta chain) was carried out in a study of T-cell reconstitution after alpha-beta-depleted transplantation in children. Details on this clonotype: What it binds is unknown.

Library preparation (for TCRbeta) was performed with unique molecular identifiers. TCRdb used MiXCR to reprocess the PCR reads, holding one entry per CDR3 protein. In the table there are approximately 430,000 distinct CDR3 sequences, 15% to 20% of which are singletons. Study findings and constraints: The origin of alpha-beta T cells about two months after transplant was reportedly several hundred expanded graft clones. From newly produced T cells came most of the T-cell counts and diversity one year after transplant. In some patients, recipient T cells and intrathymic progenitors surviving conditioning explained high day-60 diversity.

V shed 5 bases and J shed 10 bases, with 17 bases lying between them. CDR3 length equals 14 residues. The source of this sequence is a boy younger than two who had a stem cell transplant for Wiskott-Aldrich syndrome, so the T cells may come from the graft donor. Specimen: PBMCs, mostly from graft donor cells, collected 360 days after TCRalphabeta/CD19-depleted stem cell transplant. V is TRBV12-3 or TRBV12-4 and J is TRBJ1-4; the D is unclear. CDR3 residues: CASSRGALLAKLFF. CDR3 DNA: TGTGCCAGCAGTCGGGGAGCTCTATTAGCAAAACTGTTTTTT.